This T cell receptor (beta chain) is drawn from a study of cytomegalovirus exposure and HLA in healthy donors. It was the approximately 120-subject validation cohort, separate from the approximately 690-subject first cohort, to which the donors belonged. The germline V gene encodes CDR1 SEHNR and CDR2 FQNEAQ (reference sequence). The CDR3 contains 12 residues. Trimming cost V 5 bases and J 5 bases; bases outside gene matches: 2. Of note for this clone: Its specificity is not known.

Findings and caveats of the study: Despite most TCR sequences being rare, some public TCRs occurred in many donors. In vitro work confirmed that a few CMV-associated chains recognize CMV antigens.

Sequencing was performed with immunoSEQ multiplex PCR; in TCRdb, only in-frame clones are kept and a portion is missing. The sample shows 200,000 to 250,000 clones, over 65% of them seen only once. The chain carries TRBV7-9 and TRBJ2-5; 7 positions agree with TRBD1. The sample was PBMCs. This sequence originates from a woman between 18 and 30 years old in good health and CMV-seronegative. The CDR3 nucleotides are TGTGCCAGCAGCCCGACAGGGGAGACCCAGTACTTC. This encodes CASSPTGETQYF.